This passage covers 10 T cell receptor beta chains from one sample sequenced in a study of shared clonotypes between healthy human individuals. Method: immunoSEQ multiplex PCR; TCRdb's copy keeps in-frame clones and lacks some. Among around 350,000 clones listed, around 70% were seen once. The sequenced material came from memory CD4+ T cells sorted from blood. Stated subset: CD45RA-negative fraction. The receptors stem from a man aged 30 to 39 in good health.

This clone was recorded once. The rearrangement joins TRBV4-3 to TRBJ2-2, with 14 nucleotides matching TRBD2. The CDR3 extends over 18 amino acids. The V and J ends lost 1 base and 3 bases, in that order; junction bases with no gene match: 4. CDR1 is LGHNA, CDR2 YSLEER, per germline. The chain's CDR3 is CASSQGGLAGGYTGELFF. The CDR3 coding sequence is TGCGCCAGCAGCCAAGGAGGACTAGCGGGAGGTTACACCGGGGAGCTGTTTTTT.

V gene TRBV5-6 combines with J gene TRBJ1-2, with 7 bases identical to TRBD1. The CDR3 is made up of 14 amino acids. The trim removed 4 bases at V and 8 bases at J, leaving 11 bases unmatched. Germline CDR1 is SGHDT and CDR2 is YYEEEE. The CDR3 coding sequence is TGTGCCAGCAGCCCCACGGACAGGCCCTTGGGCTACACCTTC. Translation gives CASSPTDRPLGYTF.

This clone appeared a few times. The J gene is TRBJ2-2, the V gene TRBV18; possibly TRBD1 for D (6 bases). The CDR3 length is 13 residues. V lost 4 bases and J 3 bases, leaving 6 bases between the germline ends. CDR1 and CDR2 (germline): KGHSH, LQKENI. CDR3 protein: CASSRTDTGELFF. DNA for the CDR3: TGTGCCAGCTCACGGACAGACACCGGGGAGCTGTTTTTT. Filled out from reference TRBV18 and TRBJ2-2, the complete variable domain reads NAGVMQNPRHLVRRRGQEARLRCSPMKGHSHVYWYRQLPEEGLKFMVYLQKENIIDESGMPKERFSAEFPKEGPSILRIQQVVRGDSAAYFCASSRTDTGELFFGEGSRLTVL.

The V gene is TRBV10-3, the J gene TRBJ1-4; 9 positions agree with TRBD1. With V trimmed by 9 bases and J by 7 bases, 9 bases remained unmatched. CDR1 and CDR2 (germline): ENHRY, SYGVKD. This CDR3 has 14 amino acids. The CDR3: CAISPTGGVEKLFF. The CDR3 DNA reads TGTGCCATTTCCCCGACAGGGGGGGTTGAAAAACTGTTTTTT.

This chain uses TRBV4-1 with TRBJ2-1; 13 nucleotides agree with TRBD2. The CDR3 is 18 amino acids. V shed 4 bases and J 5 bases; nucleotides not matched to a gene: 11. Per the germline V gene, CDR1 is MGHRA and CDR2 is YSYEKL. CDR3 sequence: CASSPRVLAGGTHNEQFF. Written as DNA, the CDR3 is TGCGCCAGCAGCCCCAGGGTACTAGCGGGAGGGACCCACAATGAGCAGTTCTTC.

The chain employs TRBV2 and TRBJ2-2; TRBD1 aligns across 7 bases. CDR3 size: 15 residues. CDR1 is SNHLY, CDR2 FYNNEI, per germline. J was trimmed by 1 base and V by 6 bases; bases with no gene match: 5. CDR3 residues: CASRTQGVNTGELFF. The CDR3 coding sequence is TGTGCCAGCAGAACGCAGGGGGTGAACACCGGGGAGCTGTTTTTT.

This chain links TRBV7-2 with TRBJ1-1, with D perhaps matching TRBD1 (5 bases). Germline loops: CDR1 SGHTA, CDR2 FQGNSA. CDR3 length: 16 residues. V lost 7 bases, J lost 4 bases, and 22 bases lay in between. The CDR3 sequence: CASTFQGGTVTTEAFF. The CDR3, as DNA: TGTGCCAGCACCTTCCAGGGCGGGACCGTCACCACTGAAGCTTTCTTT.

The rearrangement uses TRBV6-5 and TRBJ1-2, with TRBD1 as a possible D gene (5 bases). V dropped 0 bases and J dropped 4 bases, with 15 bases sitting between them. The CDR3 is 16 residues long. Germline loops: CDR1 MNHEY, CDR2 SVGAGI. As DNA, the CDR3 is TGTGCCAGCAGTTACTCCCCGGGCGGGACGGTCTATGGCTACACCTTC. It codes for CASSYSPGGTVYGYTF.

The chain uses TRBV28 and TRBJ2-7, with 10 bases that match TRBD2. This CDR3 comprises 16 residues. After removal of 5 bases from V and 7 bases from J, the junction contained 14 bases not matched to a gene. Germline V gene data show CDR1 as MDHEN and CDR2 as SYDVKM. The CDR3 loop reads CASSLGYKREGREQYF. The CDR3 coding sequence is TGTGCCAGCAGTCTTGGCTATAAGCGGGAGGGCCGAGAGCAGTACTTC.

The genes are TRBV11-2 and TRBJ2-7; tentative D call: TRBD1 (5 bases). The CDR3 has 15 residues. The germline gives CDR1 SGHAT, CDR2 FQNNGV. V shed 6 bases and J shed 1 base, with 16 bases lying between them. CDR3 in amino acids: CASSTDSSYSYEQYF. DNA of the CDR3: TGTGCCAGCAGTACTGACAGTAGTTATTCCTACGAGCAGTACTTC.